This TCR beta chain was found in a study of glioma-infiltrating T cells after dendritic cell vaccination. In the study overall: Dendritic cell vaccination trial patients had either newly diagnosed or recurrent glioblastoma. Treatment, given 2003 to 2012, was autologous tumor lysate-pulsed dendritic cell vaccination.

The CDR3 runs 13 residues. Trimming stripped 0 bases from V and 15 bases from J, with 13 bases between. In germline, CDR1 is SGHRS, CDR2 YFSETQ. Patients had residual fresh-frozen tumor tissue and more than two years of survival data. All glioblastoma patients lacked an isocitrate dehydrogenase mutation. Produced via immunoSEQ multiplex PCR; TCRdb's table is partial and in-frame only. The sample contains about 73,000 clones, over 75% of which appear only once. The chain employs TRBV5-1 and TRBJ1-6; D possibly corresponds to TRBD1 (6 bases). The material was blood, obtained before dendritic cell vaccination. The receptor was derived from a human donor with glioblastoma. The CDR3 loop is CASSLAGTPILHF. CDR3 nucleotide sequence: TGCGCCAGCAGCTTGGCCGGGACACCAATCCTCCACTTT.